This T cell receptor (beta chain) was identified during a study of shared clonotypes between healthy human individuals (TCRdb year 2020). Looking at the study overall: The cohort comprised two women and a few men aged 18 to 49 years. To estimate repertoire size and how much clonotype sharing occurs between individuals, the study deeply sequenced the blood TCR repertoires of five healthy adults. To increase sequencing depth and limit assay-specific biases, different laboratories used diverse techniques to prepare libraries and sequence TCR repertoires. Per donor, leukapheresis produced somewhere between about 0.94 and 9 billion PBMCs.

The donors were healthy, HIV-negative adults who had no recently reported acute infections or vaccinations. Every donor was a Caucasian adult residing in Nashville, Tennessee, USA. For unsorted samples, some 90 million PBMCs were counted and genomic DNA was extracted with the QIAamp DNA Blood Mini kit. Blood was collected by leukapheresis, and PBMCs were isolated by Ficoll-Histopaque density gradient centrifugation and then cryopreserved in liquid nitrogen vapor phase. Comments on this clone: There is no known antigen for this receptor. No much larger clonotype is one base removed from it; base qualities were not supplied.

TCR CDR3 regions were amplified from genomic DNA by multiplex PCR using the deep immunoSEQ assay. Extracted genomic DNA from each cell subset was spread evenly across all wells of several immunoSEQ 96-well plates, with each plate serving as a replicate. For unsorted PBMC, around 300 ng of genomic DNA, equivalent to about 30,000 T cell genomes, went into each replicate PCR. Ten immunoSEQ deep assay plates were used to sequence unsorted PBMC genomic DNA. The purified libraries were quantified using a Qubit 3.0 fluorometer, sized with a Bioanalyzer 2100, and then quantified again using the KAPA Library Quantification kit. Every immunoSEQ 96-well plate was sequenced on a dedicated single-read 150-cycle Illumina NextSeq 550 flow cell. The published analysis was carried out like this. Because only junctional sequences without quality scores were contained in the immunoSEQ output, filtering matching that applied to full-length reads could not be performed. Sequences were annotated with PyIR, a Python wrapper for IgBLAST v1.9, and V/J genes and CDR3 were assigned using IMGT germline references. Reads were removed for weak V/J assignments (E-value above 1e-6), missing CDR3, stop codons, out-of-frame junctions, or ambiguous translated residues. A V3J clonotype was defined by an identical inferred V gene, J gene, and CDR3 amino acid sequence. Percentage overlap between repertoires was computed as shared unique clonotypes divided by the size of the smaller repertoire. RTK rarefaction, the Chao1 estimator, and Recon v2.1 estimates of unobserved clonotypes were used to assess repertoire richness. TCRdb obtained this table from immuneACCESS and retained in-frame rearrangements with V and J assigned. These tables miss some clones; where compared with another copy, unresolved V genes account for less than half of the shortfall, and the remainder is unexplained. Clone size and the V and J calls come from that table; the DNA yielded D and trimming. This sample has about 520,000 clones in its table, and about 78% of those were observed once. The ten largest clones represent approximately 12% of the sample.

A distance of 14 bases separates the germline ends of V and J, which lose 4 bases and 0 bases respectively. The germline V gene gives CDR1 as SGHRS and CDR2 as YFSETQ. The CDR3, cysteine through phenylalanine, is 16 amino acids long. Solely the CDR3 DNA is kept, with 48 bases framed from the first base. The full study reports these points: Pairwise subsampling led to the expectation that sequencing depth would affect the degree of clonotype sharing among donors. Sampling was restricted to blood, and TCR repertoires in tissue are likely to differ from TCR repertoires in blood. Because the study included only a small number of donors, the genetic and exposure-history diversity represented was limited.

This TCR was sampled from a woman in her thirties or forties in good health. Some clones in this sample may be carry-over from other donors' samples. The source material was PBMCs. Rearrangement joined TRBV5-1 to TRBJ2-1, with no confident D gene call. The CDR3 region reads CASSVDPSGSYNEQFF. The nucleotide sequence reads TGCGCCAGCAGCGTGGACCCTTCTGGCTCCTACAATGAGCAGTTCTTC.